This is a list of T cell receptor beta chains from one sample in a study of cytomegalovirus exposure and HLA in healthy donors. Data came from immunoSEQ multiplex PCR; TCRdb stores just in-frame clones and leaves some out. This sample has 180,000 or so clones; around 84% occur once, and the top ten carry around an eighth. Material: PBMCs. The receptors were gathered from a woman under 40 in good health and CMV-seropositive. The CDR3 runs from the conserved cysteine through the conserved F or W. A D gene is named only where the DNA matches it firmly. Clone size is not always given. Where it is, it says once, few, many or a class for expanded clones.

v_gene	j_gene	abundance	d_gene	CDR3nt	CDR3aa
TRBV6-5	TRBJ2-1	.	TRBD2	TGTGCCAGCAGTTACCTTAGCGGGAGCCCGTACAATGAGCAGTTCTTC	CASSYLSGSPYNEQFF
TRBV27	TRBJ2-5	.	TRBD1	TGTGCCAGCAGTTTCACAGGGGGCGAAGAGACCCAGTACTTC	CASSFTGGEETQYF
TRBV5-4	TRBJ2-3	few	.	TGTGCCAGCAGCTCACACACAGATACGCAGTATTTT	CASSSHTDTQYF
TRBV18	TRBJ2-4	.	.	TGTGCCAGCTCGGTCACATTCGCAGAAGCCAAAAACATTCAGTACTTC	CASSVTFAEAKNIQYF
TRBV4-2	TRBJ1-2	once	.	TGTGCCAGCAGCCAAGAGTACCCCGGAACGGCAGGTGGCTACACCTTC	CASSQEYPGTAGGYTF
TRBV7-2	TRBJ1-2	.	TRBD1	TGTGCCAGCAGCTCTCCGGGACAGGGCGACAAGTACACCTTC	CASSSPGQGDKYTF
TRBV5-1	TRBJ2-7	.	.	TGCGCCAGCAGCTCCCGGGAAGGGAGCTACGAGCAGTACTTC	CASSSREGSYEQYF
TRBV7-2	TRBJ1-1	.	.	TGTGCCAGCAGCTTTATCGGAGCTTTCTTT	CASSFIGAFF
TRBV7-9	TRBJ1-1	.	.	TGTGCCAGCAGCTTAACAGAGCTAGAAGCTTTCTTT	CASSLTELEAFF
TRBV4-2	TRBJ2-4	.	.	TGTGCCAGCAGCCAAGATGCGGGAGCCAAAAACATTCAGTACTTC	CASSQDAGAKNIQYF
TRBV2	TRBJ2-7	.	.	TGTGCCAGCAGTGAAGCTTGGATAGGGGAAAGAACCTACTACGAGCAGTACTTC	CASSEAWIGERTYYEQYF
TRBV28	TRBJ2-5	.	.	TGTGCCAGCAGCAACAGGGCGCTATTAATGGTCTATGGGGAGACCCAGTACTTC	CASSNRALLMVYGETQYF
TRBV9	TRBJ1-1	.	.	TGTGCCAGCAGCGTATCAGGGGACACTGAAGCTTTCTTT	CASSVSGDTEAFF
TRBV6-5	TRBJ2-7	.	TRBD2	TGTGCCAGCAGTTACTCTACTAGCGGGACCCACGAGCAGTACTTC	CASSYSTSGTHEQYF
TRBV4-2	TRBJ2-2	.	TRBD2	TGTGCCAGCAGCCACGTAAAAACTAGCGGGAGGATCACCGGGGAGCTGTTTTTT	CASSHVKTSGRITGELFF
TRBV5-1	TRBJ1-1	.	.	TGCGCCAGCAGCATCAGACAGACAAATACTGAAGCTTTCTTT	CASSIRQTNTEAFF
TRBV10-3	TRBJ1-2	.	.	TGTGCCATCAGTGACCGGGGGGATGGCTACACCTTC	CAISDRGDGYTF
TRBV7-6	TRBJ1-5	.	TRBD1	TGTGCCAGCAGCGTAGACAGGGGTCAGCCCCAGCATTTT	CASSVDRGQPQHF
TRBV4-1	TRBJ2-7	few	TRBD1	TGCGCCAGCAGCCAGGACAGGTTATCGTCCTACGAGCAGTACTTC	CASSQDRLSSYEQYF
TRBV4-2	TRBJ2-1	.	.	TGTGCCAGCAGCCAAGGGAGAAACAATGAGCAGTTCTTC	CASSQGRNNEQFF
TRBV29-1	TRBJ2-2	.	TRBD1	TGCAGCGTGACAGGACAGGGGGTCACCGGGGAGCTGTTTTTT	CSVTGQGVTGELFF
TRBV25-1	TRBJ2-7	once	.	TGTGCCAGCAGTTGGGGGGTAGGATTGGGCGAGCAGTACTTC	CASSWGVGLGEQYF
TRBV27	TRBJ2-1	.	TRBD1	TGTGCCAGCAGCACCCTAAATACCGAGACAGGGGGTCCCTACAATGAGCAGTTCTTC	CASSTLNTETGGPYNEQFF
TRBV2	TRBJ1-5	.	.	TGTGCCAGCACGGGAATCAATAGCAATCAGCCCCAGCATTTT	CASTGINSNQPQHF
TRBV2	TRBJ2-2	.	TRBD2	TGTGCCAGCAGGCGACTAGCGGGTTTCACCGGGGAGCTGTTTTTT	CASRRLAGFTGELFF
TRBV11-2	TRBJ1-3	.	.	TGTGCCAGCAGCTTAGGTAGCTCTGGAAACACCATATATTTT	CASSLGSSGNTIYF
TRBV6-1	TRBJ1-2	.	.	TGTGCCAGCAGTGAAGGGAACAGAAACTCCTATGGCTACACCTTC	CASSEGNRNSYGYTF
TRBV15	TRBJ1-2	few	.	TGTGCCACCAGCACCAGGGTGTTCAGCTATGGCTACACCTTC	CATSTRVFSYGYTF
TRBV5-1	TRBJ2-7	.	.	TGCGCCAGCAGCCCTTTGGGGCACAACGCCTACGAGCAGTACTTC	CASSPLGHNAYEQYF
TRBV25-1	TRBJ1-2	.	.	TGTGCCAGCATTGCAAACAACCAGCGGTTCGGCTACACCTTC	CASIANNQRFGYTF
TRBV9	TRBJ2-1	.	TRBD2	TGTGCCAGCAGCGTAGTCCCCCCCGGGGGACTAGCGGGAGGAGAGCAGTTCTTC	CASSVVPPGGLAGGEQFF
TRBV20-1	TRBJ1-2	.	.	TGCAGTGCTAGCTCCGTCTATGGCTACACCTTC	CSASSVYGYTF
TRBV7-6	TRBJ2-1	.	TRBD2	TGTGCCAGCAGCCCTTCGCTAGCGGGAGGCTACAATGAGCAGTTCTTC	CASSPSLAGGYNEQFF
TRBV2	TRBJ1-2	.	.	TGTGCCAGCAGCGGAGGGGTTAACTATGGCTACACCTTC	CASSGGVNYGYTF
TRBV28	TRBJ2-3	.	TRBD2	TGTGCCAGCAGTGACATCTTGGCGGGAGGGACAGATACGCAGTATTTT	CASSDILAGGTDTQYF
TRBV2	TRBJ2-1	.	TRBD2	TGTGCCAGCAGTGAAGCGACTAGCGGGAACAGGAATGAGCAGTTCTTC	CASSEATSGNRNEQFF
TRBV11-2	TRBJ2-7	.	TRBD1	TGTGCCAGCGGACCCCGGACAGGGGTCTACGAGCAGTACTTC	CASGPRTGVYEQYF
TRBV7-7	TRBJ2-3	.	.	TGTGCTAGCAGCTTACCTGGCACAGATACGCAGTATTTT	CASSLPGTDTQYF
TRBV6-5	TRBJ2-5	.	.	TGTGCCAGCAGTTACGACGGACAGTTGACCCAGTACTTC	CASSYDGQLTQYF
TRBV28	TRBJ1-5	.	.	TGTGCCAGCCGGACAGAGTATCAGCCCCAGCATTTT	CASRTEYQPQHF
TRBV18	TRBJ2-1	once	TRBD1	TGTGCCAGCTCACCAGGGACAGACAATGAGCAGTTCTTC	CASSPGTDNEQFF
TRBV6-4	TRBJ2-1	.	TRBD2	TGTGCCAGCAGTCGGGAGGTCCTCAATGAGCAGTTCTTC	CASSREVLNEQFF
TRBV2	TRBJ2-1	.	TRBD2	TGTGCCAGTGGACTAGCGGGGGTTGCCTACAATGAGCAGTTCTTC	CASGLAGVAYNEQFF
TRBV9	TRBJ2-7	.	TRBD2	TGTGCCAGCAGCGAAGGGACTAGCGGGAGGGTTAAGCAGTACTTC	CASSEGTSGRVKQYF
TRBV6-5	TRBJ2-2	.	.	TGTGCCAGCAGTTTATACGGGACTCAAGTGGGGGAGCTGTTTTTT	CASSLYGTQVGELFF
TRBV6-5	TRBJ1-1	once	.	TGTGCCAGCGCGTATATGCCTCCCCTGAACACTGAAGCTTTCTTT	CASAYMPPLNTEAFF
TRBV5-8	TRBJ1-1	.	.	TGTGCCAGCACTAACAGGGATAGGCAAGCTTTCTTT	CASTNRDRQAFF
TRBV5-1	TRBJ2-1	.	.	TGCGCCAGCAGCTTGGAAGGGGCTAGGGCGTCCTACAATGAGCAGTTCTTC	CASSLEGARASYNEQFF
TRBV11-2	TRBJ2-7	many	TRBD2	TGTGCCAGCAGCTTAGCAGCGGGGAGCCACGAGCAGTACTTC	CASSLAAGSHEQYF